The subject of this entry is one T cell receptor beta chain. This record belongs to a study of T cell changes during pregnancy in multiple sclerosis. V was trimmed by 6 bases and J by 5 bases, leaving 11 bases between them. The CDR3 runs 13 residues. Per germline, CDR1 SGDLS and CDR2 YYNGEE. Produced via immunoSEQ multiplex PCR; TCRdb's table is partial and in-frame only. The sample lists around 40,000 clones; 91% were seen once. The chain recombines TRBV9 with TRBJ2-2; TRBD2 might be the D (5 bases). This TCR came from a female donor with multiple sclerosis, enrolled in a pregnancy study. The sample in question was CD8+ T cells from peripheral blood mononuclear cells, obtained in the second trimester of pregnancy. DNA for the CDR3: TGTGCCAGCACGCTGGGAGCTACCGGGGAGCTGTTTTTT. Its translation: CASTLGATGELFF.